These 16 T cell receptor beta chains share one sample of origin, sequenced in a study of shared clonotypes between healthy human individuals. The naive CD8 population came from CD45RO-negative cells selected for CCR7, without terminally differentiated effector memory CD45RA+ cells. The table came from immunoSEQ multiplex PCR; TCRdb's copy has only in-frame clones and leaves some out. This table holds about 2 million clones, about 94% found once. Sequences were obtained from naive CD8+ T cells sorted from blood. The source of these receptors is a man younger than 30 in good health.

V is TRBV28 and J is TRBJ2-2, with TRBD1 matching over 8 bases. Germline values: CDR1 MDHEN, CDR2 SYDVKM. The CDR3 is made up of 15 amino acids. Trimming removed 6 bases from V and 4 bases from J; junction bases left unmatched: 7. CDR3 in DNA: TGTGCCAGCAGAGCCAGGGGGCTGGGCACCGGGGAGCTGTTTTTT. Translation: CASRARGLGTGELFF.

The genes are TRBV7-9 and TRBJ1-4, with 10 nucleotides matching TRBD1. Trimming removed 5 bases from V and 8 bases from J; junction bases left unmatched: 5. CDR1 and CDR2 from the germline V gene are SEHNR and FQNEAQ (reference sequence). The CDR3 has 14 amino acids. The CDR3 is CASSTGQGKEKLFF. CDR3 in DNA: TGTGCCAGCAGCACGGGACAGGGGAAAGAAAAACTGTTTTTT.

This chain uses TRBV30 with TRBJ2-7; D remains unclear. The V and J ends lost 8 bases and 0 bases respectively, with 17 bases between them. Germline values: CDR1 GTSNPN, CDR2 SVGIG (reference sequence). This CDR3 region has 14 residues. The CDR3, as DNA: TGTGCCCGCTGCGGTGTCCCGCTCTCCTACGAGCAGTACTTC. This gives the protein CARCGVPLSYEQYF.

This clone was counted a single time. V is TRBV6-1 and J is TRBJ2-3; 9 bases match TRBD2. The CDR3 has 13 amino acids. Germline CDR1 MNHNS, CDR2 SASEGT. CDR3 in DNA: TGTGCTGTGCGACTAGCGGCCACAGATACGCAGTATTTT. The encoded protein is CAVRLAATDTQYF.

J is TRBJ2-5 and V is TRBV30, with D perhaps TRBD1 (5 bases). Germline CDR1 reads GTSNPN; CDR2 reads SVGIG (reference sequence). The V end lost 2 bases, the J end lost 2 bases, and 9 bases lay between the germline ends. The CDR3 has 13 amino acids. The CDR3 protein is CAWSLDSQETQYF. The CDR3 bases are TGTGCCTGGAGTCTTGACAGTCAAGAGACCCAGTACTTC.

The count of this clone is one. The chain employs TRBV4-1 and TRBJ2-5; 7 nucleotides match TRBD2. Germline trimming cut 4 bases from V and 4 bases from J; bases unmatched to any gene: 9. CDR3 length: 15 residues. CDR1 is MGHRA and CDR2 is YSYEKL in the germline V gene. CDR3 nucleotide sequence: TGCGCCAGCAGCCGCATCGGCGGGGAGGGAGAGACCCAGTACTTC. This encodes CASSRIGGEGETQYF.

This chain uses TRBV10-3 with TRBJ2-5; D not certain. The J call may be mistaken, given a closer DNA end match to TRBJ2-7. There are 12 residues in the CDR3. Germline lookup yields CDR1 ENHRY and CDR2 SYGVKD. The CDR3, as DNA: TGTGCCATCTCCGACTGGTCCGGCGAGCAGTACTTC. This encodes CAISDWSGEQYF.

V and J are TRBV2 and TRBJ2-1, with 13 bases that match TRBD2. This CDR3 is built from 16 residues. Germline loops: CDR1 SNHLY, CDR2 FYNNEI. Losses at the gene ends were 6 bases for V and 7 bases for J; bases not matched to a gene: 9. The CDR3 region is CASRRPGLAGFNEQFF. As DNA, the CDR3 is TGTGCCAGCAGGCGACCGGGACTAGCGGGATTTAATGAGCAGTTCTTC.

CDR3 coding DNA: TGTGCCAGCAGCTTGGACGGAGGCTACACCTTC. It codes for CASSLDGGYTF. This chain connects TRBV5-4 to TRBJ1-2; no definite D call. With 0 bases removed from V and 8 bases from J, the gap between germline ends came to 5 bases. The CDR3 consists of 11 residues. The germline V gene encodes CDR1 SGHNT and CDR2 YYREEE (reference sequence).

The chain recombines TRBV7-2 with TRBJ2-7; TRBD1 might be the D (6 bases). Germline V lookup: CDR1 SGHTA, CDR2 FQGNSA. This CDR3 is built from 13 residues. Trimming pared 5 bases from V and 5 bases from J, leaving 13 bases between. CDR3 amino acids: CASSPLGAHEQYF. For the CDR3, the DNA is TGTGCCAGCAGCCCACTGGGGGCCCACGAGCAGTACTTC.

V is TRBV5-1 and J is TRBJ2-7, with a tentative D call TRBD2 (6 bases). Germline V gene sequence: CDR1 SGHRS, CDR2 YFSETQ. CDR3 length equals 16 residues. Trimming shortened V by 0 bases and J by 0 bases, and 13 bases separated the two germline ends. CDR3 DNA: TGCGCCAGCAGCTTGGCCGCGGGGTTGATCTCCTACGAGCAGTACTTC. Protein: CASSLAAGLISYEQYF.

The chain joins TRBV4-2 to TRBJ2-7; D may be TRBD2 (6 bases). Germline-derived CDR1 and CDR2 are LGHNA and YNFKEQ. V shed 4 bases and J shed 5 bases, with 15 bases lying between them. The CDR3 is 14 residues long. CDR3 sequence (DNA): TGTGCCAGCAGCCGCCTGGAGGGGTCCAACGAGCAGTACTTC. As protein: CASSRLEGSNEQYF.

This chain connects TRBV4-1 to TRBJ1-6; 9 nucleotides match TRBD1. Germline lookup yields CDR1 MGHRA and CDR2 YSYEKL. Trimming at V came to 2 bases and at J to 10 bases, leaving 12 bases not matched to a gene. The length of the CDR3 is 17 residues. The CDR3 region is CASSQTTGPGTGSPLHF. Here the CDR3 DNA reads TGCGCCAGCAGCCAAACCACCGGGCCCGGGACAGGGTCACCCCTCCACTTT.

On this clone: The same CDR3 is also encoded by other DNA sequences in this sample. The rearrangement uses TRBV27 and TRBJ2-5, with D perhaps TRBD1 or TRBD2 (5 bases each). V was clipped by 0 bases and J by 4 bases, with 9 bases between them. This CDR3 is 14 amino acids long. The germline CDR1 and CDR2 sequences are MNHEY and SMNVEV (reference sequence). In nucleotides, the CDR3 is TGTGCCAGCAGTTTATCGGGGGTTGGAGAGACCCAGTACTTC. This sequence encodes CASSLSGVGETQYF.

The chain carries TRBV7-9 and TRBJ2-7, with D unclear. The germline V and J ends were trimmed by 7 bases and 0 bases, with 13 bases remaining between them. CDR1 is SEHNR, CDR2 FQNEAQ, per germline (reference sequence). This CDR3 comprises 14 residues. The CDR3, as DNA: TGTGCCAGCACCGCCGCGGAAACCTCCTACGAGCAGTACTTC. This encodes CASTAAETSYEQYF.

The CDR3 DNA reads as TGTGCCACCAGCAGAGCCAGGGGGACAGGGGACGAGCAGTACTTC. Translated, it gives CATSRARGTGDEQYF. The chain joins TRBV15 to TRBJ2-7; 10 nucleotides align to TRBD1. CDR3 length: 15 amino acids. The V gene's germline CDR1 is LNHNV and CDR2 YYDKDF (reference sequence). Trimming took 1 base from V and 5 from J; bases not matched to a gene: 5.